A single sample is the source of the 31 T cell receptor beta chains below, sequenced in a study of blood T cell repertoires in COVID-19. Sequenced by immunoSEQ multiplex PCR; TCRdb stores in-frame clones only, minus some. The sample comprises 80,000 or so clones, approximately 81% of which are singletons, and 44% rests with the top ten. The sequenced sample was peripheral blood. Receptor source: a man at least 80 years old with acute or convalescent COVID-19.

This clone was seen only once. V and J are TRBV5-6 and TRBJ2-1; 8 bases agree with TRBD2. This CDR3 contains 15 residues. Germline V CDR1 and CDR2: SGHDT, YYEEEE. Trimming cost V 5 bases and J 1 base; bases outside gene matches: 5. The CDR3: CASSPGGRSYNEQFF. In DNA form, the CDR3 reads TGTGCCAGCAGTCCAGGCGGGAGGTCCTACAATGAGCAGTTCTTC.

The V call is TRBV5-4, the J call TRBJ1-1; tentative D call: TRBD1 (6 bases). Trimming removed 1 base at V and 7 bases at J, with 11 bases between. Germline V gene data show CDR1 as SGHNT and CDR2 as YYREEE (reference sequence). The CDR3 is made up of 13 amino acids. In DNA, the CDR3 is TGTGCCAGCAGCTTGTGGGGGGGGCTTGAAGCTTTCTTT. This gives the protein CASSLWGGLEAFF.

This sequence joins TRBV5-1 and TRBJ2-7; 13 bases align to TRBD2. The length of the CDR3 is 13 residues. Looked up from germline, CDR1 is SGHRS and CDR2 is YFSETQ. Trimming removed 7 bases from V and 2 bases from J; junction bases left unmatched: 0. Here the CDR3 reads CASGTSGTYEQYF. In DNA form, the CDR3 reads TGCGCCAGCGGGACTAGCGGGACCTACGAGCAGTACTTC.

This clone was picked up one time. V gene TRBV4-1 combines with J gene TRBJ2-2, with D perhaps matching TRBD1 (6 bases). Germline V gives CDR1 MGHRA, CDR2 YSYEKL. The V end was cut by 4 bases, the J end by 0 bases, with 9 bases between. The CDR3 consists of 15 residues. The CDR3 reads CASSRDRPNTGELFF. CDR3 coding DNA: TGCGCCAGCAGCCGAGACAGGCCGAACACCGGGGAGCTGTTTTTT.

V gene TRBV11-2 combines with J gene TRBJ2-5; 8 bases are a match to TRBD1. The trim removed 3 bases at V and 0 bases at J, leaving 9 bases unmatched. The CDR3 extends over 17 amino acids. Germline assignment: CDR1 SGHAT and CDR2 FQNNGV. DNA of the CDR3: TGTGCCAGCAGCTTTAGGCAGGGGGCTCGGTACCAAGAGACCCAGTACTTC. Translating gives CASSFRQGARYQETQYF.

The CDR3 region is CASSEQGPLRVGEQYF. The CDR3 bases are TGTGCCAGCAGCGAACAGGGGCCGTTAAGGGTTGGCGAGCAGTACTTC. J is TRBJ2-7 and V is TRBV7-3, with 7 bases that match TRBD1. Germline CDR1 reads SGHTA; CDR2 reads FQGTGA. The V segment lost 5 bases and the J segment 6 bases; nucleotides outside the gene matches: 16. This CDR3 contains 16 residues.

The rearrangement links TRBV18 to TRBJ2-7, with a tentative D call TRBD1 (5 bases). V lost 3 bases, J lost 1 base, and 13 bases lay in between. CDR3 length: 15 amino acids. The germline CDR1 and CDR2 sequences are KGHSH and LQKENI. The CDR3 coding sequence is TGTGCCAGCTCACCGCAGGGATCGACTTCCTACGAGCAGTACTTC. Protein sequence: CASSPQGSTSYEQYF.

The V gene is TRBV29-1, the J gene TRBJ1-1; TRBD1 matches at 8 bases. J gave up 0 bases and V 4 bases, and 4 bases lay outside the gene matches. The length of the CDR3 is 14 residues. CDR1 is SQVTM, CDR2 ANQGSEA, per germline. The CDR3 loop is CSVGTGLLNTEAFF. In DNA form, the CDR3 reads TGCAGCGTTGGGACAGGGCTGCTGAACACTGAAGCTTTCTTT.

The chain employs TRBV30 and TRBJ1-1; a possible D gene is TRBD1 (5 bases). V was clipped by 1 base and J by 7 bases, with 10 bases between them. The germline V gene has CDR1 GTSNPN and CDR2 SVGIG (reference sequence). The CDR3 consists of 12 residues. The chain's CDR3 is CAWSAGVGEAFF. The CDR3 DNA reads as TGTGCCTGGAGTGCGGGGGTCGGTGAAGCTTTCTTT.

This clone was seen a handful of times. V is TRBV19 and J is TRBJ2-3; 7 positions match TRBD1. The CDR3 contains 15 residues. With V trimmed by 9 bases and J by 0 bases, 9 bases remained unmatched. CDR1 is LNHDA and CDR2 is SQIVND in the germline V gene (reference sequence). Here the CDR3 DNA reads TGTGCCAGCAATCGTCGGGGACAGAGCACAGATACGCAGTATTTT. Translation: CASNRRGQSTDTQYF.

The chain links TRBV2 to TRBJ1-2; D is ambiguous. The CDR3 is 14 residues long. Trimming took 1 base from V and 4 from J, leaving 10 bases between them. Germline V lookup: CDR1 SNHLY, CDR2 FYNNEI. CDR3 in DNA: TGTGCCAGCAGTGAAGGGCGGAGCGTCTATGGCTACACCTTC. The encoded protein is CASSEGRSVYGYTF.

The V gene is TRBV19, the J gene TRBJ1-5; perhaps TRBD1 as D (6 bases). Germline CDR1 is LNHDA and CDR2 is SQIVND (reference sequence). V was pared by 4 bases and J by 1 base, with 11 bases between. This CDR3 has 15 residues. The CDR3 loop reads CASSRDRISNQPQHF. The DNA for the CDR3 is TGTGCCAGTAGTAGAGACAGGATCAGCAATCAGCCCCAGCATTTT.

The rearrangement links TRBV7-9 to TRBJ1-1, with a weak D call TRBD1 (5 bases). The V gene lost 5 bases and the J gene lost 1 base, with 14 bases spanning the gap. This CDR3 has 15 residues. Germline V gives CDR1 SEHNR, CDR2 FQNEAQ (reference sequence). The CDR3 is CASSKPLGGNTEAFF. The CDR3 DNA is TGTGCCAGCAGCAAACCATTGGGGGGGAACACTGAAGCTTTCTTT.

This chain uses TRBV30 with TRBJ2-1, with 10 bases identical to TRBD2. V lost 0 bases and J lost 15; bases outside the gene matches: 14. The CDR3 has 15 residues. The germline V gene has CDR1 GTSNPN and CDR2 SVGIG (reference sequence). This CDR3 reads CAWSVPPPYSGRSFF. The CDR3 nucleotides read TGTGCCTGGAGTGTTCCCCCGCCCTATAGCGGGAGGTCGTTCTTC.

The chain links TRBV15 to TRBJ1-6, with D unresolved. Germline CDR1 LNHNV, CDR2 YYDKDF (reference sequence). This CDR3 has 13 amino acids. Trimming pared 1 base from V and 7 bases from J, leaving 5 bases between. The CDR3 nucleotides read TGTGCCACCAGCAGAGTGGCAAATTCACCCCTCCACTTT. This encodes CATSRVANSPLHF. Complete variable domain (other parts from reference TRBV15 and TRBJ1-6): DAMVIQNPRYQVTQFGKPVTLSCSQTLNHNVMYWYQQKSSQAPKLLFHYYDKDFNNEADTPDNFQSRRPNTSFCFLDIRSPGLGDTAMYLCATSRVANSPLHFGNGTRLTVT.

V gene TRBV27 combines with J gene TRBJ2-7; 7 bases map to TRBD2. Germline CDR1 reads MNHEY; CDR2 reads SMNVEV (reference sequence). After removal of 6 bases from V and 3 bases from J, the junction contained 11 bases not matched to a gene. This CDR3 has 15 residues. Here the CDR3 reads CASSRQSGESYEQYF. The CDR3 DNA reads as TGTGCCAGCAGCCGACAGAGCGGGGAGAGCTACGAGCAGTACTTC.

The rearrangement joins TRBV20-1 to TRBJ1-1; maybe TRBD1 (6 bases). The CDR3 extends over 13 amino acids. Germline V gives CDR1 DFQATT, CDR2 SNEGSKA (reference sequence). Between the trimmed V and J ends, which lost 3 bases and 0 bases, there was a span of 8 bases. CDR3 residues: CSASNRVNTEAFF. The CDR3 region has the DNA TGCAGTGCTAGTAACAGGGTGAACACTGAAGCTTTCTTT.

The chain carries TRBV28 and TRBJ2-7, with D perhaps matching TRBD1 (6 bases). V dropped 5 bases and J dropped 0 bases, with 8 bases sitting between them. The germline V gene encodes CDR1 MDHEN and CDR2 SYDVKM. The CDR3 has 13 amino acids. The CDR3 sequence is CASSRDTSYEQYF. The CDR3 DNA reads TGTGCCAGCAGTCGGGACACCTCCTACGAGCAGTACTTC.

This chain connects TRBV6-5 to TRBJ2-7; 8 positions match TRBD1. The CDR3 length is 13 residues. From germline, CDR1 is MNHEY and CDR2 SVGAGI. V dropped 6 bases and J dropped 10; count of bases not matched to a gene: 11. The CDR3 spells CASSKDRAGRQYF. In nucleotides, the CDR3 is TGTGCCAGCAGCAAGGACAGGGCGGGTCGACAGTACTTC.

CDR3 sequence reads: CASSEVLQGSPLHF. The CDR3 DNA is TGTGCCAGCAGTGAAGTCCTTCAGGGTTCACCCCTCCACTTT. This chain links TRBV6-1 with TRBJ1-6, with a tentative D call TRBD1 (5 bases). CDR1 and CDR2 (germline): MNHNS, SASEGT. Trimming removed 1 base from V and 9 bases from J, with 10 bases in between. The CDR3 runs to 14 residues.

The table lists this clone with a few counts. This chain links TRBV5-1 with TRBJ1-1; D unclear. The CDR3 covers 13 residues. Trimming shortened V by 4 bases and J by 2 bases, and 9 bases separated the two germline ends. Germline values: CDR1 SGHRS, CDR2 YFSETQ. The CDR3 nucleotides read TGCGCCAGCAGCCCGGGGATTAACACTGAAGCTTTCTTT. It yields the protein CASSPGINTEAFF.

The rearrangement uses TRBV27 and TRBJ2-1; 7 nucleotides line up with TRBD1. The CDR3 consists of 15 residues. Looked up from germline, CDR1 is MNHEY and CDR2 is SMNVEV (reference sequence). The junction had 10 bases not matched to a gene; V was cut back by 6 bases and J by 5 bases. The CDR3 DNA reads as TGTGCCAGCAGCCGTGACAGGGCTTCCAACAATGAGCAGTTCTTC. It is translated as CASSRDRASNNEQFF.

The V call is TRBV5-1, the J call TRBJ2-5; possible D gene TRBD1, 5 bases. Per the germline V gene, CDR1 is SGHRS and CDR2 is YFSETQ. V was pared by 4 bases and J by 3 bases, with 13 bases between. The CDR3 runs to 14 residues. CDR3 loop: CASSPDTDKETQYF. Written as DNA, the CDR3 is TGCGCCAGCAGCCCGGACACGGATAAAGAGACCCAGTACTTC.

This rearrangement joins TRBV27 to TRBJ2-1, with TRBD2 matching over 14 bases. The ends lost 6 bases at V and 4 bases at J; junction bases unmatched: 11. There are 18 residues in the CDR3. CDR1 MNHEY and CDR2 SMNVEV come from the germline V gene (reference sequence). The CDR3 sequence: CASRSGTSGSGGYNEQFF. CDR3 nucleotides: TGTGCCAGCAGATCCGGGACTAGCGGGAGTGGTGGTTACAATGAGCAGTTCTTC.

The chain joins TRBV4-2 to TRBJ2-1, with D unclear. From germline, CDR1 is LGHNA and CDR2 YNFKEQ. This CDR3 contains 17 residues. Trimming removed 0 bases at V and 6 bases at J, with 18 bases between. Here the CDR3 DNA reads TGTGCCAGCAGCCAAGATGTCAGCGAGAGGATTGTCAATGAGCAGTTCTTC. This encodes CASSQDVSERIVNEQFF.

The chain links TRBV7-2 to TRBJ2-7, with TRBD1 identical over 9 bases. The CDR3 contains 14 residues. Trimming cost V 6 bases and J 0 bases; bases outside gene matches: 3. Per germline, CDR1 SGHTA and CDR2 FQGNSA. The CDR3 DNA reads TGTGCCAGCAGGACAGGGGGTAGCTCCTACGAGCAGTACTTC. Residues: CASRTGGSSYEQYF.

CDR3 in amino acids: CATFTVNYGYTF. The CDR3 DNA follows: TGTGCCACTTTTACAGTTAACTATGGCTACACCTTC. The V and J genes are TRBV28 and TRBJ1-2; D not certain. There are 12 residues in the CDR3. V was trimmed by 10 bases and J by 1 base, leaving 10 bases between them. CDR1 MDHEN and CDR2 SYDVKM come from the germline V gene.

The chain recombines TRBV2 with TRBJ1-1; D gene unclear. Germline V lookup: CDR1 SNHLY, CDR2 FYNNEI. This CDR3 spans 13 amino acids. The V end lost 6 bases, the J end lost 0 bases, and 8 bases lay between the germline ends. CDR3 amino acids: CASRSNMNTEAFF. DNA for the CDR3: TGTGCCAGCAGAAGTAACATGAACACTGAAGCTTTCTTT.

The J gene is TRBJ2-3, the V gene TRBV7-9, with 8 positions matching TRBD2. V lost 6 bases and J lost 3; bases outside the gene matches: 11. The CDR3 sequence is 16 residues long. The V gene's germline CDR1 is SEHNR and CDR2 FQNEAQ (reference sequence). The CDR3 loop is CASRLFPQRETDTQYF. CDR3 nucleotides: TGTGCCAGCAGATTATTTCCCCAGCGGGAGACAGATACGCAGTATTTT.

This clone came up once. The V and J genes are TRBV7-6 and TRBJ1-3; D gene unclear. V was pared by 5 bases and J by 1 base, with 12 bases between. Germline-derived CDR1 and CDR2 are SGHVS and FNYEAQ. This CDR3 region has 15 residues. CDR3 sequence: CASSLNAGSGNTIYF. The CDR3 region has the DNA TGTGCCAGCAGCCTAAACGCGGGGTCTGGAAACACCATATATTTT.

The chain links TRBV18 to TRBJ2-1; 9 bases match TRBD1. The J segment lost 4 bases and the V segment lost 1 base, leaving 8 bases of the junction unmatched. Germline lookup yields CDR1 KGHSH and CDR2 LQKENI. The CDR3 loop spans 17 amino acids. CDR3 sequence: CASSPLTGGRGYNEQFF. For the CDR3, the DNA is TGTGCCAGCTCACCACTGACAGGGGGAAGAGGGTACAATGAGCAGTTCTTC.